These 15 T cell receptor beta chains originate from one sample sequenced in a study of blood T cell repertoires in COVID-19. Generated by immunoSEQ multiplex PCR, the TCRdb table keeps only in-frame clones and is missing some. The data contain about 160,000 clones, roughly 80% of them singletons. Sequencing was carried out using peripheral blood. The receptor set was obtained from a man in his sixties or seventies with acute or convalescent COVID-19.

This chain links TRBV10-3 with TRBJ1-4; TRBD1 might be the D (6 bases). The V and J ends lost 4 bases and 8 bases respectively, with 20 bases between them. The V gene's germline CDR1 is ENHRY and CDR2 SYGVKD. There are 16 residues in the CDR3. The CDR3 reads CAISARNRVSEEKLFF. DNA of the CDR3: TGTGCCATCAGTGCCCGCAACAGGGTTTCTGAGGAAAAACTGTTTTTT.

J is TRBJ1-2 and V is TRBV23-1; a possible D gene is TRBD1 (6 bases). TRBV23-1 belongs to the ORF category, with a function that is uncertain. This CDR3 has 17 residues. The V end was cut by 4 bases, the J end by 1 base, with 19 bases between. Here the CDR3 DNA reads TGCGCCAGCAGTCCAATATCCTACAGGGAGCTTAACTATGGCTACACCTTC. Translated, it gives CASSPISYRELNYGYTF.

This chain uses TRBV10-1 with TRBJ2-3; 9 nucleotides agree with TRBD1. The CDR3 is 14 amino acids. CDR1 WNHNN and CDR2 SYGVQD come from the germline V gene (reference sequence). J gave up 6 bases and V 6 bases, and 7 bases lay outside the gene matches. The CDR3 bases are TGCGCCAGCAGGGACAGGGGAGTTGCGGATACGCAGTATTTT. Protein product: CASRDRGVADTQYF.

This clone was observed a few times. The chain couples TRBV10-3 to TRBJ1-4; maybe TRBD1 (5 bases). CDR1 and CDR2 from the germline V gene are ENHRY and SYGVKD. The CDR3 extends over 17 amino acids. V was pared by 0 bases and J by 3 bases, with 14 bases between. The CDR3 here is CAISESERGAANEKLFF. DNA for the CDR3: TGTGCCATCAGTGAGTCTGAAAGGGGCGCAGCTAATGAAAAACTGTTTTTT.

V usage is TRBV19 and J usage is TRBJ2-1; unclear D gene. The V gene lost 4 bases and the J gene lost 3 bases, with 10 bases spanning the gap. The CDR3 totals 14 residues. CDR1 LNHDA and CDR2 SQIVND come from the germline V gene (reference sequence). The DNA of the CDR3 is TGTGCCAGTAGTAATGGAGAGTACTACAATGAGCAGTTCTTC. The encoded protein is CASSNGEYYNEQFF.

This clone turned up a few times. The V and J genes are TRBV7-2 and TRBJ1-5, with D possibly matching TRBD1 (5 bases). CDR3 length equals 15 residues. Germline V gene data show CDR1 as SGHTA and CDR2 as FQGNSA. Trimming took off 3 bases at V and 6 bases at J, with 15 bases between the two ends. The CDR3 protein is CASSFYRSGGQPQHF. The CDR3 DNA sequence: TGTGCCAGCAGCTTCTACAGGTCAGGCGGTCAGCCCCAGCATTTT.

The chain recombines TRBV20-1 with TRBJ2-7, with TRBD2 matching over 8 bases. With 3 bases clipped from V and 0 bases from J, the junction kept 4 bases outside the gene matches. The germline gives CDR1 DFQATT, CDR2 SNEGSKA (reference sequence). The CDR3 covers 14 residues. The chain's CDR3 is CSASLRGVSYEQYF. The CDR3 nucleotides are TGCAGTGCTAGTCTGCGGGGGGTCTCCTACGAGCAGTACTTC.

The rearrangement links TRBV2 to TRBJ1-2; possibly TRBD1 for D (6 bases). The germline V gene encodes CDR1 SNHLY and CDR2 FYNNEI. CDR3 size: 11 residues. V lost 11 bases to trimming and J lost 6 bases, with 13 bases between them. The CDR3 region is CASRQGHGYTF. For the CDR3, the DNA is TGTGCCTCCCGGCAGGGGCATGGCTACACCTTC.

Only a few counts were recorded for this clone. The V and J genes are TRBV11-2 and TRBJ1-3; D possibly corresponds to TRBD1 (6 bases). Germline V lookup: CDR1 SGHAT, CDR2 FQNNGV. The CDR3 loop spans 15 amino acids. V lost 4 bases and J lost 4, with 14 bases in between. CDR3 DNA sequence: TGTGCCAGCAGCTCCCTCACAGGGCGCGGAAACACCATATATTTT. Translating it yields CASSSLTGRGNTIYF.

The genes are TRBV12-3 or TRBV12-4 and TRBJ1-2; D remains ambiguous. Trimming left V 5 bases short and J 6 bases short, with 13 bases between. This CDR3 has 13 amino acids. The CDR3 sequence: CASSPGNRDGYTF. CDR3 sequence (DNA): TGTGCCAGCAGTCCCGGGAACCGAGATGGCTACACCTTC.

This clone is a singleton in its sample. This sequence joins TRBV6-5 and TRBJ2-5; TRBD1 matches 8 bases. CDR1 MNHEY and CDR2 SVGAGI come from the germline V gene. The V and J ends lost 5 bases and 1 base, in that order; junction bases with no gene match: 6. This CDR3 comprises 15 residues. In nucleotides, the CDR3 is TGTGCCAGCAGTAGACAGGGGCGCTCCCAAGAGACCCAGTACTTC. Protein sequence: CASSRQGRSQETQYF.

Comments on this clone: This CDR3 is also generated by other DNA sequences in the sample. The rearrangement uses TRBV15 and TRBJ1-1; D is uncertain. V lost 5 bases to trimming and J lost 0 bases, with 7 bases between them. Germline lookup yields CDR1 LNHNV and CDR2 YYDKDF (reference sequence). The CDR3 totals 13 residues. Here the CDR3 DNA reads TGTGCCACCAGCGGCGGCATGAACACTGAAGCTTTCTTT. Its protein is CATSGGMNTEAFF.

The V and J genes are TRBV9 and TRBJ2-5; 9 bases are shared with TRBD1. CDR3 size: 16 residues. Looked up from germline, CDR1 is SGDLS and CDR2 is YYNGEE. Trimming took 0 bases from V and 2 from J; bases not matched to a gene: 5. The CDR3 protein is CASSVATGTGQETQYF. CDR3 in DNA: TGTGCCAGCAGCGTAGCGACCGGGACAGGGCAAGAGACCCAGTACTTC.

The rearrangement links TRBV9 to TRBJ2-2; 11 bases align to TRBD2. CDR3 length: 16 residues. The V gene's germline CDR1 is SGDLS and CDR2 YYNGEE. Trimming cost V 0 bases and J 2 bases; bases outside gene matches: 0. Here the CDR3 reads CASSVGLAGNTGELFF. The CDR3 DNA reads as TGTGCCAGCAGCGTAGGACTAGCGGGAAACACCGGGGAGCTGTTTTTT.

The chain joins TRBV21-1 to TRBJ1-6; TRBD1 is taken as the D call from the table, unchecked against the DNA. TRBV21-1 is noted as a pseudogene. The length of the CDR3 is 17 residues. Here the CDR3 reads CASSKPTGQGKGSPLHF. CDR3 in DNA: TGTGCCAGCAGCAAGCCCACAGGGCAGGGGAAAGGTTCACCCCTCCACTTT.